Listed below are T cell receptor beta chains from one sample, sequenced in a study of blood T cell repertoires in COVID-19. TCRdb's table, derived via immunoSEQ multiplex PCR, lists solely in-frame clones and lacks some. In the table there are about 330,000 clones, 80% to 90% of which are singletons. The sequencing sample was made of peripheral blood. The receptors derive from a man aged 25 to 40 with COVID-19, enrolled during active disease. Both conserved end residues are part of each CDR3. The order of the fields is V gene, CDR3 length, CDR3 protein.

TRBV2	14	CASTTLGSAEKLFF
TRBV11-2	15	CASSSTQGNQETQYF
TRBV2	15	CASRGPQGWNQPQHF
TRBV30	13	CASGTDHLYGYTF
TRBV19	13	CASSFGRVYEQYF
TRBV18	16	CASSIQGSSSYNEQFF
TRBV10-3	18	CAISDSPGGGQGGYEQYF
TRBV7-3	14	CASSRDRGVNEQFF
TRBV4-3	18	CASSQTHATGFSPDTQYF
TRBV18	14	CASSPQSSNEKLFF
TRBV6-1	14	CASSDQGGFYGYTF
TRBV2	16	CASSEILGQGGEGYTF
TRBV28	16	CASSFSGGDRYNEQFF
TRBV27	15	CASSLRFSGANVLTF
TRBV6-5	11	CASSLSSPLHF
TRBV5-8	16	CASSVGLAGGMDTQYF
TRBV28	11	CASSLDRGAFF
TRBV4-3	13	CASSQGSSDEQFF
TRBV5-1	15	CASSTTSGAAYEQYF
TRBV24-1	16	CATSDHTRYSNQPQHF
TRBV3-1/TRBV3-2	13	CASSSQGAEGYTF
TRBV2	16	CASSSGQGSMRTEAFF
TRBV4-2	17	CASSQTRDRGLRAPLHF
TRBV19	15	CASRELAGGYNEQFF
TRBV12-3/TRBV12-4	12	CATSGAPVGYTF
TRBV28	14	CASSLAGAVGELFF
TRBV6-5	15	CASRPTGQGPVEQFF
TRBV27	19	CASSSPGTSGRARTDTQYF
TRBV18	15	CASSQGQGVEYEQFF
TRBV7-9	15	CASTFRGSGANVLTF
TRBV18	16	CASSPPSREAYNEQFF
TRBV30	12	CAWSTGRAEAFF
TRBV11-3	14	CASSSPGQPYEQYF
TRBV7-6	15	CASSETSGGRETQYF
TRBV2	15	CASRLQGRGTGELFF
TRBV5-1	15	CATKTSGAFQETQYF